These 8 T cell receptor beta chains were sequenced from one sample in a study of blood T cell repertoires in COVID-19. Sequenced by immunoSEQ multiplex PCR; TCRdb stores in-frame clones only, minus some. The profile shows a few hundred thousand clones, around nine tenths of them singletons. Sequencing was done on a sample of peripheral blood. The receptors were gathered from a man aged 55-75 years with acute or convalescent COVID-19.

The rearrangement joins TRBV7-8 to TRBJ1-2; TRBD1 matches at 10 bases. This CDR3 region has 15 residues. V lost 4 bases to trimming and J lost 4 bases; unmatched junction nucleotides: 6. CDR1 and CDR2 from the germline V gene are SGHVS and FQNEAQ. This CDR3 reads CASSSTGGDLYGYTF. The CDR3 bases are TGTGCCAGCAGCTCGACAGGGGGCGATCTCTATGGCTACACCTTC.

The chain recombines TRBV7-8 with TRBJ1-1; perhaps TRBD1 as D (6 bases). V lost 4 bases and J lost 10, with 16 bases in between. CDR1 is SGHVS, CDR2 FQNEAQ, per germline. The CDR3 is 13 residues long. CDR3 protein: CASSSRGGGRAFF. In DNA, the CDR3 is TGTGCCAGCAGCTCACGTGGTGGGGGCAGAGCTTTCTTT.

The chain joins TRBV7-2 to TRBJ1-1, with TRBD1 as a possible D gene (5 bases). Between the trimmed V and J ends, which lost 3 bases and 1 base, there was a span of 9 bases. Germline V gene lookup returns CDR1 SGHTA and CDR2 FQGNSA. This CDR3 region has 14 residues. The DNA of the CDR3 is TGTGCCAGCAGCTTTTCAGGGCCGAACACTGAAGCTTTCTTT. Its protein is CASSFSGPNTEAFF.

V usage is TRBV5-4 and J usage is TRBJ2-3; a possible D gene is TRBD2 (5 bases). CDR1 is SGHNT, CDR2 YYREEE, per germline (reference sequence). The germline V and J ends were trimmed by 4 bases and 4 bases, with 19 bases remaining between them. The CDR3 is 16 residues long. CDR3: CASSLGARVAADTQYF. CDR3 nucleotide sequence: TGTGCCAGCAGCCTGGGAGCCCGGGTGGCGGCAGATACGCAGTATTTT.

The chain has TRBV2 and TRBJ2-6; 16 bases are a match to TRBD2. V lost 5 bases and J lost 9; bases outside the gene matches: 16. Per the germline V gene, CDR1 is SNHLY and CDR2 is FYNNEI. This CDR3 contains 20 residues. The CDR3 sequence is CASSHDRGLAGGPFGNVLTF. CDR3 in DNA: TGTGCCAGCAGTCACGACAGGGGACTAGCGGGGGGGCCCTTCGGCAACGTCCTGACTTTC.

This chain links TRBV6-6 with TRBJ2-2; 10 bases map to TRBD2. CDR3 length: 16 residues. Germline loops: CDR1 MNHNY, CDR2 SVGAGI (reference sequence). V lost 8 bases to trimming and J lost 5 bases; unmatched junction nucleotides: 11. CDR3 loop: CASGGGGLARTGELFF. The DNA of the CDR3 is TGTGCCAGCGGTGGAGGGGGACTAGCGAGGACCGGGGAGCTGTTTTTT.

CDR3 bases: TGTGCCAGCAGTTACGGGGCAGGGCTGGAAAAGACCCAGTACTTC. This translates into CASSYGAGLEKTQYF. V gene TRBV6-5 combines with J gene TRBJ2-5; TRBD1 is a possible D gene (5 bases). The ends were cut back, 2 bases at V and 6 bases at J, with 16 bases in the middle. Germline V gene data show CDR1 as MNHEY and CDR2 as SVGAGI. This CDR3 is 15 amino acids long.

CDR3 DNA: TGCGCCAGCAGTGAGGGTAGCGGGGGGCAAGAAGAGACCCAGTACTTC. This sequence encodes CASSEGSGGQEETQYF. The chain carries TRBV10-1 and TRBJ2-5; TRBD2 aligns across 10 bases. The CDR3 is made up of 16 amino acids. The germline V gene has CDR1 WNHNN and CDR2 SYGVQD (reference sequence). Germline trimming cut 2 bases from V and 3 bases from J; bases unmatched to any gene: 6.